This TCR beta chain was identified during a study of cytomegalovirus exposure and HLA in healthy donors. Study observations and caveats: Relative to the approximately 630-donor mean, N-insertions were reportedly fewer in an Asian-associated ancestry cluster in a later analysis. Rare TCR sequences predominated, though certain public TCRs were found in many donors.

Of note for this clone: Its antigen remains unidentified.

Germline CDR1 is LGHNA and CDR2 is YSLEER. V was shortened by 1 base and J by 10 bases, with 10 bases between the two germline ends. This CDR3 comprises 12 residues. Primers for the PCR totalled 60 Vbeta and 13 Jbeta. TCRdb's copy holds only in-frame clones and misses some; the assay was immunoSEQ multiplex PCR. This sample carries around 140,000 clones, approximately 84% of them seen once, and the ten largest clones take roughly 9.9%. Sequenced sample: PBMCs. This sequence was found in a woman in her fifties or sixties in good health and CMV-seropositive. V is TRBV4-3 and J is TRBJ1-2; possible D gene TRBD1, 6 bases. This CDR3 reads CASSQATGSYTF. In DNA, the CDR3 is TGCGCCAGCAGCCAAGCAACAGGGTCCTACACCTTC.